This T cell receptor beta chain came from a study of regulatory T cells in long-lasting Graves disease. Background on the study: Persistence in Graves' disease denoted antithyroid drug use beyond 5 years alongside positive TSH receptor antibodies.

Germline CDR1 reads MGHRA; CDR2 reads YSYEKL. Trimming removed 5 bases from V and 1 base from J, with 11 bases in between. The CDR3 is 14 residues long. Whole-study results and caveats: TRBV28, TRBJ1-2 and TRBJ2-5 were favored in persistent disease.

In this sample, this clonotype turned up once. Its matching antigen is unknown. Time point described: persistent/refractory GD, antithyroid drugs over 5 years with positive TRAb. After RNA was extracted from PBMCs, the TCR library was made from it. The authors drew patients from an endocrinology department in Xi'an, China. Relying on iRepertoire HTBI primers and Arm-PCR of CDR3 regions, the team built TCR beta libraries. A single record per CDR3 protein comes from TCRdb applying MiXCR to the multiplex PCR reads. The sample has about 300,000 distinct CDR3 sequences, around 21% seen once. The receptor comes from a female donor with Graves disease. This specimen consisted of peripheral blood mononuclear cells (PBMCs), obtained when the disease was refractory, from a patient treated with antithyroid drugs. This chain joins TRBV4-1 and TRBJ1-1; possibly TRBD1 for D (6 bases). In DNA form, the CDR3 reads TGCGCCAGCAGCTGGGGACATACGAACACTGAAGCTTTCTTT. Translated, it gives CASSWGHTNTEAFF.